The rows below give T cell receptor beta chains drawn from one sample of a study of cytomegalovirus exposure and HLA in healthy donors. Profiled with immunoSEQ multiplex PCR; TCRdb holds only in-frame clones, not every one. Altogether roughly 140,000 clones are present, about 60% being singletons, with the ten largest covering approximately 6.5%. The sequenced sample was PBMCs. Receptors originate from a woman aged 55-75 years in good health and CMV-seropositive. The CDR3 runs from the conserved cysteine through the conserved F or W. Fields, in order: clone size, D gene, V gene, J gene, CDR3 protein, CDR3 DNA. D genes are given only for firm matches. Some rows mark clone size as missing; the rest say once, few, many or name a class of expanded clone.

clone_size: NA; d_call: TRBD1; v_call: TRBV13; j_call: TRBJ2-3; cdr3_aa: CASSRDRGRADTQYF; cdr3_nt: TGTGCCAGCAGCCGAGACAGGGGGCGCGCAGATACGCAGTATTTT
clone_size: NA; d_call: NA; v_call: TRBV7-6; j_call: TRBJ2-5; cdr3_aa: CASSPTGGETQYF; cdr3_nt: TGTGCCAGCAGCCCGACAGGTGGAGAGACCCAGTACTTC
clone_size: NA; d_call: NA; v_call: TRBV10-1; j_call: TRBJ2-5; cdr3_aa: CASSGSGEETQYF; cdr3_nt: TGCGCCAGCAGTGGATCGGGGGAAGAGACCCAGTACTTC
clone_size: few; d_call: TRBD1; v_call: TRBV4-1; j_call: TRBJ2-2; cdr3_aa: CASSQTGSTGELFF; cdr3_nt: TGCGCCAGCAGCCAGACAGGGTCCACCGGGGAGCTGTTTTTT
clone_size: NA; d_call: NA; v_call: TRBV19; j_call: TRBJ1-4; cdr3_aa: CASSIGPGEVEKLFF; cdr3_nt: TGTGCCAGTAGTATTGGTCCAGGGGAAGTTGAAAAACTGTTTTTT
clone_size: NA; d_call: NA; v_call: TRBV28; j_call: TRBJ1-4; cdr3_aa: CASGVAGTNEKLFF; cdr3_nt: TGTGCCAGCGGTGTAGCTGGGACTAATGAAAAACTGTTTTTT
clone_size: NA; d_call: NA; v_call: TRBV5-4; j_call: TRBJ2-2; cdr3_aa: CASSSGKSNTGELFF; cdr3_nt: TGTGCCAGCAGCTCCGGGAAATCGAACACCGGGGAGCTGTTTTTT
clone_size: few; d_call: NA; v_call: TRBV28; j_call: TRBJ1-5; cdr3_aa: CASGRADQPQHF; cdr3_nt: TGTGCCAGCGGCAGGGCTGACCAGCCCCAGCATTTT
clone_size: NA; d_call: NA; v_call: TRBV6-6; j_call: TRBJ2-3; cdr3_aa: CASIVLPGLHKYF; cdr3_nt: TGTGCCAGCATTGTCCTCCCGGGACTGCACAAGTATTTT
clone_size: NA; d_call: TRBD2; v_call: TRBV7-2; j_call: TRBJ2-3; cdr3_aa: CASSLTSGRTDTQYF; cdr3_nt: TGTGCCAGCAGCTTAACTAGCGGGAGAACAGATACGCAGTATTTT
clone_size: NA; d_call: NA; v_call: TRBV19; j_call: TRBJ2-7; cdr3_aa: CASSRTGFDEQYF; cdr3_nt: TGTGCCAGTAGTAGAACAGGGTTCGACGAGCAGTACTTC
clone_size: NA; d_call: TRBD1; v_call: TRBV7-9; j_call: TRBJ1-3; cdr3_aa: CASSGMGQSGRNTIYF; cdr3_nt: TGTGCCAGCAGCGGGATGGGACAGAGTGGGAGAAACACCATATATTTT
clone_size: NA; d_call: NA; v_call: TRBV9; j_call: TRBJ2-5; cdr3_aa: CASSVGTPGVQYF; cdr3_nt: TGTGCCAGCAGCGTAGGTACACCGGGGGTCCAGTACTTC
clone_size: NA; d_call: TRBD2; v_call: TRBV11-1; j_call: TRBJ2-1; cdr3_aa: CASSRRLAENEQFF; cdr3_nt: TGTGCCAGCAGCCGTAGACTAGCGGAAAATGAGCAGTTCTTC
clone_size: few; d_call: NA; v_call: TRBV2; j_call: TRBJ2-7; cdr3_aa: CASLLGLNYEQYF; cdr3_nt: TGTGCCAGCTTGTTGGGGCTGAACTACGAGCAGTACTTC
clone_size: NA; d_call: NA; v_call: TRBV14; j_call: TRBJ2-3; cdr3_aa: CASSQDLSTDTQYF; cdr3_nt: TGTGCCAGCAGCCAAGATTTAAGCACAGATACGCAGTATTTT
clone_size: NA; d_call: NA; v_call: TRBV14; j_call: TRBJ1-1; cdr3_aa: CASSQDSGGEAFF; cdr3_nt: TGTGCCAGCAGCCAAGATAGCGGGGGTGAAGCTTTCTTT
clone_size: NA; d_call: NA; v_call: TRBV4-2; j_call: TRBJ1-1; cdr3_aa: CASSLGTGLSNTEAFF; cdr3_nt: TGTGCCAGCAGCCTCGGAACAGGGTTGAGTAACACTGAAGCTTTCTTT
clone_size: once; d_call: NA; v_call: TRBV7-6; j_call: TRBJ1-5; cdr3_aa: CASSFSGGVDQPQHF; cdr3_nt: TGTGCCAGCAGCTTTTCTGGGGGCGTAGATCAGCCCCAGCATTTT
clone_size: NA; d_call: TRBD2; v_call: TRBV19; j_call: TRBJ2-1; cdr3_aa: CASRSIAGGPYNEQFF; cdr3_nt: TGTGCCAGTAGATCTATAGCGGGAGGGCCTTACAATGAGCAGTTCTTC
clone_size: NA; d_call: TRBD2; v_call: TRBV4-1; j_call: TRBJ2-7; cdr3_aa: CASSQVVTGSLAGGVNEQYF; cdr3_nt: TGCGCCAGCAGCCAAGTTGTCACAGGGAGCCTAGCGGGAGGAGTCAACGAGCAGTACTTC
clone_size: NA; d_call: TRBD2; v_call: TRBV27; j_call: TRBJ2-1; cdr3_aa: CASSSSGGRAPNEQFF; cdr3_nt: TGTGCCAGCAGTTCCTCAGGCGGGAGGGCCCCCAATGAGCAGTTCTTC
clone_size: NA; d_call: NA; v_call: TRBV28; j_call: TRBJ2-7; cdr3_aa: CASRDGAYEQYF; cdr3_nt: TGTGCCAGCAGGGATGGAGCCTACGAGCAGTACTTC
clone_size: NA; d_call: NA; v_call: TRBV11-2; j_call: TRBJ1-2; cdr3_aa: CASSSREGISDDGYTF; cdr3_nt: TGTGCCAGCAGCTCTCGGGAGGGGATTTCGGACGATGGCTACACCTTC
clone_size: NA; d_call: TRBD1; v_call: TRBV18; j_call: TRBJ2-7; cdr3_aa: CASSWTGASYEQYF; cdr3_nt: TGTGCCAGCTCCTGGACAGGGGCCTCCTACGAGCAGTACTTC